The text below deals with one T cell receptor beta chain. This CDR3 is built from 15 residues. V dropped 2 bases and J dropped 3 bases, with 14 bases sitting between them. Looked up from germline, CDR1 is MNHNY and CDR2 is SVGAGI (reference sequence). This sample is part of a study of PD-1 blockade in classical Hodgkin lymphoma. TCRdb's table, derived via immunoSEQ multiplex PCR, lists solely in-frame clones and lacks some. The table lists 40,000 or so clones, 85% to 90% of them singletons. All the patients suffered relapse after autologous stem cell transplantation, and brentuximab vedotin exposure differed.

This chain joins TRBV6-6 and TRBJ2-7, with D possibly TRBD1 on 6 matching bases. This sequence was found in a human donor with classical Hodgkin lymphoma. Source: peripheral blood mononuclear cells (PBMCs), taken at baseline. The CDR3 here is CASSYGRGRFYEQYF. The DNA for the CDR3 is TGTGCCAGCAGTTACGGCAGGGGTCGTTTCTACGAGCAGTACTTC.